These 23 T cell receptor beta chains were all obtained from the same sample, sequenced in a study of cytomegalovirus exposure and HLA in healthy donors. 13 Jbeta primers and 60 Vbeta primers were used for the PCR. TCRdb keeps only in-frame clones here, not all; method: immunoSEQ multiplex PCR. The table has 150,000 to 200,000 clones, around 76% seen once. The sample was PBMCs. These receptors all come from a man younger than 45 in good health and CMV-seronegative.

The CDR3 DNA reads as TGTGCCTGGAGTGTTAGGCAGGGGGCAAGCGAGCAGTACTTC. Protein sequence: CAWSVRQGASEQYF. The gene calls are TRBV30 and TRBJ2-7, with 8 bases fitting TRBD1. Losses at the gene ends were 0 bases for V and 6 bases for J; bases not matched to a gene: 7. The CDR3 sequence is 14 residues long. CDR1 is GTSNPN and CDR2 is SVGIG in the germline V gene (reference sequence).

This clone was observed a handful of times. The CDR3 reads CASTPRRGLMNEQFF. The CDR3 nucleotides are TGTGCCAGTACCCCCCGGAGAGGTCTTATGAATGAGCAGTTCTTC. The chain employs TRBV19 and TRBJ2-1; D is uncertain. The CDR3 length is 15 residues. In germline, CDR1 is LNHDA, CDR2 SQIVND (reference sequence). Trimming took 7 bases from V and 7 from J, leaving 20 bases between them.

CDR3 amino acids: CASSYQAAYGYTF. CDR3 nucleotide sequence: TGTGCCAGCAGTTACCAGGCAGCCTATGGCTACACCTTC. The chain couples TRBV6-5 to TRBJ1-2, with D uncertain. The CDR3 contains 13 residues. The V gene's germline CDR1 is MNHEY and CDR2 SVGAGI. Trimming removed 2 bases from V and 4 bases from J, with 8 bases in between.

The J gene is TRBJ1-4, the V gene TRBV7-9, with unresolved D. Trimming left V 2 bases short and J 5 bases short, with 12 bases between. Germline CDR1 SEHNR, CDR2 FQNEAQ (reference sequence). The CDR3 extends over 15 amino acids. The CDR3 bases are TGTGCCAGCAGCTTATTTTCTCAAAGCAATGAAAAACTGTTTTTT. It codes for CASSLFSQSNEKLFF.

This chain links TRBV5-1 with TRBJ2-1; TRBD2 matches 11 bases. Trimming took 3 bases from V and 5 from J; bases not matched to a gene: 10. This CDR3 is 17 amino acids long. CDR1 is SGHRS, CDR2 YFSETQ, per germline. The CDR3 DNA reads TGCGCCAGCAGCTCAGGGGGGACTAGCGGCAGCAACAATGAGCAGTTCTTC. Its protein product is CASSSGGTSGSNNEQFF.

CDR3 nucleotides: TGTGCCAGTGACACGGGAACAGGGGAGAACACCATATATTTT. This gives the protein CASDTGTGENTIYF. The chain links TRBV7-9 to TRBJ1-3; 7 bases match TRBD1. The CDR3 spans 14 residues. CDR1 is SEHNR and CDR2 is FQNEAQ in the germline V gene (reference sequence). Trimming cost V 9 bases and J 7 bases; bases outside gene matches: 12.

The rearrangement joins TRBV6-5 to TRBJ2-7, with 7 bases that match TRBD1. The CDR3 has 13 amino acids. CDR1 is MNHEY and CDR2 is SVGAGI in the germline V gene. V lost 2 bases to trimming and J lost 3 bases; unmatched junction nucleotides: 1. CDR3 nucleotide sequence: TGTGCCAGCAGTTACCACAGGGGCTACGAGCAGTACTTC. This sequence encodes CASSYHRGYEQYF.

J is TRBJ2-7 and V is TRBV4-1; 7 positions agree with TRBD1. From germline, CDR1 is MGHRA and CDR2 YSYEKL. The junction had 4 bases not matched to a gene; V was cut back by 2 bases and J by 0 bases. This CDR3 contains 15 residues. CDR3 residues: CASSQQQGSSYEQYF. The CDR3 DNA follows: TGCGCCAGCAGCCAACAACAGGGGAGCTCCTACGAGCAGTACTTC.

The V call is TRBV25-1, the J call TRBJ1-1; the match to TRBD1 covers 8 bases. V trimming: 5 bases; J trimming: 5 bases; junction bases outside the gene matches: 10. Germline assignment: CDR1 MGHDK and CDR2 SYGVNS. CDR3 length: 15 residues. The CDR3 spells CASSLGQGLGTEAFF. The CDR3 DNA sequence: TGTGCCAGCAGTTTAGGACAGGGACTGGGGACTGAAGCTTTCTTT.

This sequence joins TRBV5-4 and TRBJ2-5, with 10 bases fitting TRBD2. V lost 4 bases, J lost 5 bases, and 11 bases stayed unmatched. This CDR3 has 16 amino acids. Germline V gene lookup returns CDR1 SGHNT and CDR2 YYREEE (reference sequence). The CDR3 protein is CASSPGASGSGETQYF. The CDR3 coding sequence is TGTGCCAGCAGCCCTGGGGCTAGCGGGAGCGGTGAGACCCAGTACTTC.

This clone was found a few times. The CDR3 is CASSTGTGGPETQYF. The CDR3 DNA reads as TGTGCCAGCAGTACCGGGACAGGGGGGCCAGAGACCCAGTACTTC. This chain uses TRBV6-5 with TRBJ2-5, with TRBD1 identical over 11 bases. The CDR3 loop spans 15 amino acids. The V and J ends lost 5 bases and 4 bases, in that order; junction bases with no gene match: 6. CDR1 and CDR2 (germline): MNHEY, SVGAGI.

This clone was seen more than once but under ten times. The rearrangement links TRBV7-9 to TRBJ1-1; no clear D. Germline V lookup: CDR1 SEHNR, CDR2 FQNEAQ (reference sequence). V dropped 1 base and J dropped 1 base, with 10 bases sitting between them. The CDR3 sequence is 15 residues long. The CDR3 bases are TGTGCCAGCAGCTTAGAACCCCCAGGGAACACTGAAGCTTTCTTT. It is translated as CASSLEPPGNTEAFF. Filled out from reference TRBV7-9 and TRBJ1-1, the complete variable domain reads DTGVSQNPRHKITKRGQNVTFRCDPISEHNRLYWYRQTLGQGPEFLTYFQNEAQLEKSRLLSDRFSAERPKGSFSTLEIQRTEQGDSAMYLCASSLEPPGNTEAFFGQGTRLTVV.

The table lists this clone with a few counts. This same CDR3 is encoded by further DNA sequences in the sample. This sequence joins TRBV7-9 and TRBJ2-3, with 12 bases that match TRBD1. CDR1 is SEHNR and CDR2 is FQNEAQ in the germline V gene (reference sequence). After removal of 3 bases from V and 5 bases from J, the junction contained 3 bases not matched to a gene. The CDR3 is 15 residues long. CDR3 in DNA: TGTGCCAGCAGCTTGGGACAGGGGGCTGGAGATACGCAGTATTTT. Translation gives CASSLGQGAGDTQYF.

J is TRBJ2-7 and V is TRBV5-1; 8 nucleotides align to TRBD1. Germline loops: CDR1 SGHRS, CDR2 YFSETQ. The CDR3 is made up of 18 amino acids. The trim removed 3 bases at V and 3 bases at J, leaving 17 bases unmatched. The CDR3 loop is CASSSPGQGLNPNYEQYF. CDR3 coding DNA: TGCGCCAGCAGCTCCCCCGGACAGGGTCTAAACCCAAACTACGAGCAGTACTTC.

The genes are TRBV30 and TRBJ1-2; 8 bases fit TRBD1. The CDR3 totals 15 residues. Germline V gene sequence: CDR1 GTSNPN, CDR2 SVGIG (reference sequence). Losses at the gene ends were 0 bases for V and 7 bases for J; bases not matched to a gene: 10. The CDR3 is CAWSVTRQGARGYTF. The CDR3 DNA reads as TGTGCCTGGAGTGTCACAAGGCAGGGGGCGCGTGGCTACACCTTC.

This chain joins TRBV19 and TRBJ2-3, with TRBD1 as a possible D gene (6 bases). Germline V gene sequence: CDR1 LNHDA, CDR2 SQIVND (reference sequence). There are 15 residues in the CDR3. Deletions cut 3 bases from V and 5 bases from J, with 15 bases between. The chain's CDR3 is CASSMSPGDKDTQYF. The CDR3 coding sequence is TGTGCCAGTAGTATGTCTCCAGGGGATAAAGATACGCAGTATTTT.

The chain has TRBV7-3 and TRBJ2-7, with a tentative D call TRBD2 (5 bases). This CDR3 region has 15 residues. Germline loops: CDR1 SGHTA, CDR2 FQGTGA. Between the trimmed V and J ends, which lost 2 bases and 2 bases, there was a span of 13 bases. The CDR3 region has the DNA TGTGCCAGCAGCTTAGGAGAGGACTCAGCCTACGAGCAGTACTTC. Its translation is CASSLGEDSAYEQYF.

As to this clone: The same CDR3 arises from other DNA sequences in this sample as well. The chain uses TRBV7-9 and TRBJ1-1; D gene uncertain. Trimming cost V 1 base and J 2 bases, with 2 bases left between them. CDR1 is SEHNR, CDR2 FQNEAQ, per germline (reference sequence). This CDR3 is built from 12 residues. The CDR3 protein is CASSLVNTEAFF. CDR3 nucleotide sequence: TGTGCCAGCAGCTTAGTAAACACTGAAGCTTTCTTT.

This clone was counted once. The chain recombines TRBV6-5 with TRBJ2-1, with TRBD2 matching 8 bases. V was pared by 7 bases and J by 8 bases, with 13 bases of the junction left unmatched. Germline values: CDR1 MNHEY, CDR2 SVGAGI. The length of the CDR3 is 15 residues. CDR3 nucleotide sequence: TGTGCCAGCAAGCTGCGGGGGGCGCAGAGAGATGAGCAGTTCTTC. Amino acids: CASKLRGAQRDEQFF.

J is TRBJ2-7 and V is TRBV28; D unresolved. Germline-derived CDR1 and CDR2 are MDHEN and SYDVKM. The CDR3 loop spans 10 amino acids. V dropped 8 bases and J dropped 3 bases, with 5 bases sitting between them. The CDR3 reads CASLLYEQYF. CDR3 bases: TGTGCCAGCCTACTCTACGAGCAGTACTTC.

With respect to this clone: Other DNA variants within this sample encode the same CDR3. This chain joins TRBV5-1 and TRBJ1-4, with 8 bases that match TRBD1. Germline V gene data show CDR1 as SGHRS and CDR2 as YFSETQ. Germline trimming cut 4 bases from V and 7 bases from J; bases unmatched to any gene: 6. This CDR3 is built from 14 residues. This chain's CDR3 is CASSPTGGGEKLFF. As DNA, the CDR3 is TGCGCCAGCAGCCCCACAGGGGGAGGTGAAAAACTGTTTTTT.

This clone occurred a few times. CDR3 loop: CASSTGTGYTF. Written as DNA, the CDR3 is TGTGCCAGTTCAACCGGGACAGGCTACACCTTC. The rearrangement uses TRBV19 and TRBJ1-2, with a tentative D call TRBD1 (6 bases). The CDR3 consists of 11 residues. Deletions cut 8 bases from V and 8 bases from J, with 12 bases between. Looked up from germline, CDR1 is LNHDA and CDR2 is SQIVND (reference sequence).

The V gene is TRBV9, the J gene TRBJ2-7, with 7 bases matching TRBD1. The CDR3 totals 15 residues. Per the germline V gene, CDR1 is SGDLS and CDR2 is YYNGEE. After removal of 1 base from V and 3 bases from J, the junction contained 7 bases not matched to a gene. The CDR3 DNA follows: TGTGCCAGCAGCGTATCAGGGGGTACCGACTACGAGCAGTACTTC. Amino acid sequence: CASSVSGGTDYEQYF.